These 9 T cell receptor beta chains were sequenced from one sample in a study of immune evolution from preneoplasia to lung adenocarcinoma. Some clones are missing from TCRdb's copy, which holds only in-frame ones; the method was immunoSEQ multiplex PCR. Altogether 8,000 to 8,500 clones are present, around 80% being singletons, with the ten largest covering approximately 3%. Sequencing was done on a sample of FFPE minimally invasive lung adenocarcinoma tissue. Receptors originate from a person between 65 and 80 years old with lung adenocarcinoma.

The gene calls are TRBV5-1 and TRBJ2-1; D call uncertain. The CDR3 is 14 residues long. Trimming stripped 0 bases from V and 3 bases from J, with 7 bases between. Looked up from germline, CDR1 is SGHRS and CDR2 is YFSETQ. The CDR3 reads CASSLAGSYNEQFF. For the CDR3, the DNA is TGCGCCAGCAGCTTGGCCGGCAGCTACAATGAGCAGTTCTTC.

The V call is TRBV6-5, the J call TRBJ2-6; D might be TRBD1 or TRBD2, each matching 6 bases. The V end was cut by 2 bases, the J end by 13 bases, with 18 bases between. This CDR3 comprises 15 residues. Germline-derived CDR1 and CDR2 are MNHEY and SVGAGI. CDR3 nucleotide sequence: TGTGCCAGCAGTTACAGGGGGGTGGGTCCCGGGGTCCTGACTTTC. Its translation is CASSYRGVGPGVLTF.

V gene TRBV19 combines with J gene TRBJ1-2, with 11 bases that match TRBD1. The CDR3 sequence is 17 residues long. Germline V gene lookup returns CDR1 LNHDA and CDR2 SQIVND (reference sequence). The V gene end was trimmed by 5 bases and the J gene end by 2 bases; junction bases not matched to a gene: 10. Written as DNA, the CDR3 is TGTGCCAGTAGTCCTCGGACAGGGGGCTCACCCAACTATGGCTACACCTTC. Translation: CASSPRTGGSPNYGYTF.

This chain uses TRBV9 with TRBJ1-2; D gene unclear. CDR3 size: 16 residues. The V end lost 0 bases, the J end lost 7 bases, and 19 bases lay between the germline ends. Germline values: CDR1 SGDLS, CDR2 YYNGEE. The DNA for the CDR3 is TGTGCCAGCAGCGTAGTCGCTTCAGGACGGAGTCTTGGCTACACCTTC. Translating gives CASSVVASGRSLGYTF.

The chain uses TRBV7-2 and TRBJ2-5; 8 positions match TRBD2. The germline gives CDR1 SGHTA, CDR2 FQGNSA. V shed 1 base and J 1 base; nucleotides not matched to a gene: 14. This CDR3 region has 19 residues. CDR3 coding DNA: TGTGCCAGCAGCTTAGGGTTTGTGGCGCTAGCGGGCACCCAAGAGACCCAGTACTTC. It codes for CASSLGFVALAGTQETQYF.

This clone occurred once. The gene calls are TRBV9 and TRBJ2-2; 8 bases fit TRBD1. The ends lost 7 bases at V and 0 bases at J; junction bases unmatched: 2. Germline V gene data show CDR1 as SGDLS and CDR2 as YYNGEE. This CDR3 comprises 14 residues. CDR3 coding DNA: TGTGCCAGCGGGGACAGGTCGAACACCGGGGAGCTGTTTTTT. Translation gives CASGDRSNTGELFF. Using reference TRBV9 and TRBJ2-2 for the parts outside the CDR3, the full variable domain is DSGVTQTPKHLITATGQRVTLRCSPRSGDLSVYWYQQSLDQGLQFLIQYYNGEERAKGNILERFSAQQFPDLHSELNLSSLELGDSALYFCASGDRSNTGELFFGEGSRLTVL.

This clone was seen once. V and J are TRBV18 and TRBJ1-1; D is unresolved. V was pared by 3 bases and J by 0 bases, with 8 bases between. The germline gives CDR1 KGHSH, CDR2 LQKENI. The CDR3 contains 14 residues. The CDR3 is CASSPGMMNTEAFF. For the CDR3, the DNA is TGTGCCAGCTCACCGGGGATGATGAACACTGAAGCTTTCTTT.

The genes are TRBV25-1 and TRBJ1-2; possibly TRBD1 for D (5 bases). Germline V gene lookup returns CDR1 MGHDK and CDR2 SYGVNS. Deletions cut 6 bases from V and 2 bases from J, with 10 bases between. The CDR3 contains 13 residues. CDR3 sequence reads: CASSPGTNYGYTF. The DNA of the CDR3 is TGTGCCAGCAGCCCCGGGACCAACTATGGCTACACCTTC.

The chain carries TRBV29-1 and TRBJ1-1; TRBD1 is a possible D gene (5 bases). Per the germline V gene, CDR1 is SQVTM and CDR2 is ANQGSEA. The CDR3 length is 14 residues. V shed 6 bases and J shed 7 bases, with 21 bases lying between them. CDR3 in DNA: TGCAGCGTCCTACTTCCGGGGGGAGGCAGTGAAGCTTTCTTT. Translating gives CSVLLPGGGSEAFF. Looking up the rest from reference TRBV29-1 and TRBJ1-1 gives the full variable domain: SAVISQKPSRDICQRGTSLTIQCQVDSQVTMMFWYRQQPGQSLTLIATANQGSEATYESGFVIDKFPISRPNLTFSTLTVSNMSPEDSSIYLCSVLLPGGGSEAFFGQGTRLTVV.